This T cell receptor (beta chain) derives from a study of OX40 agonist ivuxolimab in advanced cancers. Study-wide context: People who had prior anti-PD-1, anti-PD-L1 or anti-CTLA-4 therapy could take part, and about 37% had some.

Only in-frame clones appear in the TCRdb table, and some are missing; sequencing was by immunoSEQ multiplex PCR. The sample consists of approximately 67,000 clones, roughly 80% of them appearing once. V gave up 3 bases and J gave up 3 bases; unmatched junction bases: 5. Germline V gene data show CDR1 as SGDLS and CDR2 as YYNGEE. The length of the CDR3 is 15 residues. V and J are TRBV9 and TRBJ2-3; TRBD2 aligns across 9 bases. Specimen: CD4+ or CD8+ T cells sorted from blood, collected in a trial of the OX40 agonist ivuxolimab. The sequence was collected from an adult with an advanced solid tumor such as melanoma, head and neck, liver or kidney cancer. Here the CDR3 DNA reads TGTGCCAGCAGCGCATTAGCGGGAGCGACAGATACGCAGTATTTT. It translates to CASSALAGATDTQYF.